Listed below are T cell receptor beta chains from one sample, sequenced in a study of T cells in Graves' hyperthyroidism and ophthalmopathy. MiXCR, applied by TCRdb to the multiplex PCR reads, yields one record per CDR3 protein. The repertoire holds about 700,000 distinct CDR3 sequences, with 14% as singletons. Material: blood. The receptors shown here come from a woman in her late teens or twenties with Graves' hyperthyroidism. Each CDR3 is given with its conserved first and last residue. A D gene is named only where the DNA matches it firmly. Clone size is not always given. Where it is, it says once, few, many or a class for expanded clones.

J	size	V	D	CDR3	DNA
TRBJ2-2	once	TRBV12-3/TRBV12-4	TRBD2	CASRVVAGVPGELFF	TGTGCCAGCAGAGTGGTAGCGGGAGTCCCCGGGGAGCTGTTTTTT
TRBJ2-1	-	TRBV6-9	TRBD1	CASSYPTGDEQFF	TGTGCCAGCAGTTACCCGACAGGGGATGAGCAGTTCTTC
TRBJ2-1	few	TRBV19	TRBD2	CASSIGLGLAGGRKQFF	TGTGCCAGTAGTATAGGTCTCGGACTAGCGGGAGGGCGGAAGCAGTTCTTC
TRBJ2-6	many	TRBV20-1	TRBD2	CSASPGLAVWAF	TGCAGTGCTAGCCCCGGACTAGCCGTTTGGGCTTTC
TRBJ2-7	few	TRBV7-2	TRBD2	CASSATSGNYEQYF	TGTGCCAGCAGCGCCACTAGCGGGAACTACGAGCAGTACTTC
TRBJ1-1	many	TRBV4-1	-	CASSHPLQGDTEAFF	TGCGCCAGCAGCCATCCATTACAGGGAGACACTGAAGCTTTCTTT
TRBJ2-2	-	TRBV4-1	-	CASSQWAGTGELFF	TGCGCCAGCAGCCAATGGGCTGGCACCGGGGAGCTGTTTTTT
TRBJ1-2	many	TRBV20-1	-	CSARAGGYTF	TGCAGTGCCCGGGCCGGTGGCTACACCTTC
TRBJ1-1	many	TRBV18	-	CASSLHRTNTEAFF	TGTGCCAGCTCACTTCACAGGACAAACACTGAAGCTTTCTTT
TRBJ2-4	-	TRBV13	TRBD2	CASSGWREGLSNIQYF	TGTGCCAGCAGCGGCTGGCGGGAGGGCCTTTCAAACATTCAGTACTTC
TRBJ2-4	few	TRBV3-1	-	CASSPFNTDKNIQYF	TGTGCCAGCAGCCCGTTTAACACCGACAAAAACATTCAGTACTTC
TRBJ2-2	many	TRBV20-1	-	CSARDRVNTGELFF	TGCAGTGCTAGGGACCGAGTGAACACCGGGGAGCTGTTTTTT
TRBJ1-1	many	TRBV12-3/TRBV12-4	-	CASNLGGEAFF	TGTGCCAGCAACCTCGGGGGTGAAGCTTTCTTT
TRBJ2-5	few	TRBV9	-	CASSVGAVSQETQYF	TGTGCCAGCAGCGTAGGGGCGGTCTCTCAAGAGACCCAGTACTTC
TRBJ2-5	few	TRBV2	-	CASRVDRKALYF	TGTGCCAGCAGGGTTGACCGGAAGGCCTTGTACTTC
TRBJ1-4	few	TRBV4-2	-	CASSQDLTRGNEKLFF	TGTGCCAGCAGCCAAGATCTTACGCGGGGGAATGAAAAACTGTTTTTT
TRBJ2-5	many	TRBV18	-	CASSPPNRVGETQYF	TGTGCCAGCTCACCACCGAACAGGGTTGGGGAGACCCAGTACTTC
TRBJ2-1	few	TRBV11-2	-	CASSLSSEYNEQFF	TGTGCCAGCAGCTTGTCTAGCGAGTACAATGAGCAGTTCTTC
TRBJ2-7	-	TRBV4-3	TRBD2	CASSRGLAGSEQYF	TGCGCCAGCAGCCGAGGACTAGCGGGAAGCGAGCAGTACTTC
TRBJ2-5	many	TRBV20-1	-	CSATEKETQYF	TGCAGTGCTACAGAGAAAGAGACCCAGTACTTC
TRBJ1-2	few	TRBV7-9	-	CASSSLAGPSSYGYTF	TGTGCCAGCAGCTCTCTCGCGGGACCCTCTTCCTATGGCTACACCTTC
TRBJ2-1	many	TRBV24-1	-	CATSDWRPGVRYNEQFF	TGTGCCACCAGTGATTGGCGGCCGGGAGTCAGGTACAATGAGCAGTTCTTC
TRBJ2-1	few	TRBV20-1	-	CSVNSGYNEQFF	TGCAGTGTTAATAGCGGCTACAATGAGCAGTTCTTC
TRBJ2-5	-	TRBV7-9	-	CASSSHYQGGQYF	TGTGCCAGCAGCTCCCACTACCAGGGCGGGCAGTACTTC
TRBJ2-1	many	TRBV11-1	TRBD2	CASSLGIRAGGWNEQFF	TGTGCCAGCAGCTTAGGAATAAGAGCGGGAGGCTGGAATGAGCAGTTCTTC
TRBJ2-7	few	TRBV19	TRBD2	CASRGTSGASYEQYF	TGTGCCAGTAGGGGCACTAGCGGGGCCTCCTACGAGCAGTACTTC
TRBJ2-1	few	TRBV14	TRBD2	CASSWGLAVGSEQFF	TGTGCCAGCAGCTGGGGACTAGCGGTCGGCAGTGAGCAGTTCTTC
TRBJ2-1	many	TRBV11-2	-	CASSLEGRRGEQFF	TGTGCCAGCAGCTTAGAAGGCCGTAGGGGTGAGCAGTTCTTC
TRBJ1-2	once	TRBV24-1	-	CATSDLGGGGYTF	TGTGCCACCAGTGATTTAGGGGGAGGCGGCTACACCTTC
TRBJ2-3	many	TRBV12-3/TRBV12-4	TRBD2	CASSSESGASGFTDTQYF	TGTGCCAGCAGTTCTGAGAGCGGGGCTAGCGGCTTCACAGATACGCAGTATTTT
TRBJ2-5	few	TRBV24-1	-	CATSDPQTVQETQYF	TGTGCCACCAGTGATCCACAGACGGTCCAAGAGACCCAGTACTTC
TRBJ2-3	many	TRBV18	-	CASSPRAGRTDTQYF	TGTGCCAGCTCACCAAGGGCAGGGCGCACAGATACGCAGTATTTT
TRBJ2-3	few	TRBV11-1	TRBD2	CASRHTSGSPDTQYF	TGTGCCAGCAGACATACTAGCGGGAGTCCTGATACGCAGTATTTT
TRBJ1-2	many	TRBV28	-	CASSPSGGRNYGYTF	TGTGCCAGCAGTCCCTCGGGGGGCCGTAACTATGGCTACACCTTC
TRBJ2-7	many	TRBV20-1	TRBD2	CSASTGTSGSIIEQYF	TGCAGTGCCTCGACCGGGACTAGCGGGAGTATAATCGAGCAGTACTTC
TRBJ1-1	many	TRBV28	-	CASIKGWSTEAFF	TGTGCCAGTATAAAGGGGTGGAGCACTGAAGCTTTCTTT
TRBJ1-2	few	TRBV6-2/TRBV6-3	TRBD1	CASSTRTGGVANYGYTF	TGTGCCAGCAGCACCCGGACAGGGGGCGTCGCTAACTATGGCTACACCTTC
TRBJ2-7	few	TRBV7-9	-	CASSLSMGGAYEQYF	TGTGCCAGCAGCTTAAGTATGGGGGGAGCCTACGAGCAGTACTTC
TRBJ2-1	-	TRBV3-1	-	CASSTGRGRDNEQFF	TGTGCCAGCAGCACCGGACGGGGACGGGACAATGAGCAGTTCTTC
TRBJ2-7	many	TRBV20-1	-	CSARGQESYEQYF	TGCAGTGCTAGAGGGCAGGAGTCCTACGAGCAGTACTTC
TRBJ2-2	many	TRBV11-2	-	CASSLGAGGELFF	TGTGCCAGCAGCTTGGGTGCAGGCGGGGAGCTGTTTTTT
TRBJ1-5	once	TRBV27	-	CASSSSAGNQPQHF	TGTGCCAGCAGTTCATCGGCTGGCAATCAGCCCCAGCATTTT